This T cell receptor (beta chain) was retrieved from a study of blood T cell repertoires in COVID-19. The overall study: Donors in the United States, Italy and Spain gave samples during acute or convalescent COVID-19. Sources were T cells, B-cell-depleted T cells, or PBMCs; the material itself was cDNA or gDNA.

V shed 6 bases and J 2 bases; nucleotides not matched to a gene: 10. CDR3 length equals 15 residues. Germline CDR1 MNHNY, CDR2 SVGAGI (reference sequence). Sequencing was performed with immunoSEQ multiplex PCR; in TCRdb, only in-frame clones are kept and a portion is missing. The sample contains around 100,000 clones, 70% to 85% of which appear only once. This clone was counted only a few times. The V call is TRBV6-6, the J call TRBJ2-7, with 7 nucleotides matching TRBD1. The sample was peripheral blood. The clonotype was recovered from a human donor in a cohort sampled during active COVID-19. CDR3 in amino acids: CASSRPGDRAYEQYF. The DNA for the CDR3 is TGTGCCAGCAGCCGGCCTGGAGACAGGGCCTACGAGCAGTACTTC.